This T cell receptor beta chain was sequenced for a study of T cell changes during pregnancy in multiple sclerosis. The CDR3 totals 15 residues. V lost 5 bases and J lost 7, with 15 bases in between. Germline CDR1 reads MNHEY; CDR2 reads SVGAGI. Sequencing used immunoSEQ multiplex PCR; TCRdb keeps in-frame clones, though not all of them. The repertoire includes around 36,000 clones, around nine tenths of them detected once, and approximately 8.4% sits in the top ten. The genes are TRBV6-5 and TRBJ1-6; D ambiguous. The source material was CD8+ T cells from peripheral blood mononuclear cells, sampled before pregnancy. The TCR sequence derives from a female donor with multiple sclerosis, enrolled in a pregnancy study. CDR3 in amino acids: CASSPNDGVNSPLHF. The CDR3 DNA follows: TGTGCCAGCAGTCCAAACGACGGGGTAAATTCACCCCTCCACTTT.